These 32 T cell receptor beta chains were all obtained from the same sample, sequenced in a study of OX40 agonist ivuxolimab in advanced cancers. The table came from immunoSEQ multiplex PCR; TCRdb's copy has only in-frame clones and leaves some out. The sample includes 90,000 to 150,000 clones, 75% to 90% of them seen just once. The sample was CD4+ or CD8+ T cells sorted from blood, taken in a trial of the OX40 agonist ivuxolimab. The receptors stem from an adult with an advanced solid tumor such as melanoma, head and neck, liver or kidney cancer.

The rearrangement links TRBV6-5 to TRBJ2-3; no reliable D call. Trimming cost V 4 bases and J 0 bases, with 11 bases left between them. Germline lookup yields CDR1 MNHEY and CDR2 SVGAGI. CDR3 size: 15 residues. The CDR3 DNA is TGTGCCAGCAGTTCATGGTCGCCCAGCACAGATACGCAGTATTTT. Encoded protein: CASSSWSPSTDTQYF.

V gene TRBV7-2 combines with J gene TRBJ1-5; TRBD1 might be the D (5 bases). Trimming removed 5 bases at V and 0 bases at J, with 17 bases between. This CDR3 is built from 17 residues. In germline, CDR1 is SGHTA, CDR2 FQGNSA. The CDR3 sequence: CASSPWGWDISNQPQHF. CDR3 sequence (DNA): TGTGCCAGCAGCCCCTGGGGGTGGGATATTAGCAATCAGCCCCAGCATTTT.

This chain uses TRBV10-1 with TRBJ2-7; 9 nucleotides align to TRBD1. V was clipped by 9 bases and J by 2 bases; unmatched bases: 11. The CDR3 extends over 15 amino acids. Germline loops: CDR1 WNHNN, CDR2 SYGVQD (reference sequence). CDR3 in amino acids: CASSSGTGRPYEQYF. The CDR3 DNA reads TGCGCCAGTTCGTCGGGGACAGGGAGGCCCTACGAGCAGTACTTC.

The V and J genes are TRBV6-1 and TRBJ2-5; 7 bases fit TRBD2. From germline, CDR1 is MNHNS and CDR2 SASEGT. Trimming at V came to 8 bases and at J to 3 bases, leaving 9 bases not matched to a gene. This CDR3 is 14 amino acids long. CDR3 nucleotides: TGTGCCAGCTCTCCCCGGGGGGTAAAAGAGACCCAGTACTTC. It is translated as CASSPRGVKETQYF.

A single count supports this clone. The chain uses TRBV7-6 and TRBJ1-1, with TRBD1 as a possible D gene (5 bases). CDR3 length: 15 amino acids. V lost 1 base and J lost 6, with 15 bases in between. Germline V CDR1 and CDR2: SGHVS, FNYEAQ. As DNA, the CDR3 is TGTGCCAGCAGCTTAGTTCCCTCGGGGGTGTCTGAAGCTTTCTTT. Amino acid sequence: CASSLVPSGVSEAFF.

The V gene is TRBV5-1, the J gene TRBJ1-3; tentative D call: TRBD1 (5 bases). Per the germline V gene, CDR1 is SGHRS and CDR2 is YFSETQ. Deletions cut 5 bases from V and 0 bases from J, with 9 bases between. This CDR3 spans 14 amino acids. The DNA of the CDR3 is TGCGCCAGCAGTGAGGGGCTCTCTGGAAACACCATATATTTT. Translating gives CASSEGLSGNTIYF.

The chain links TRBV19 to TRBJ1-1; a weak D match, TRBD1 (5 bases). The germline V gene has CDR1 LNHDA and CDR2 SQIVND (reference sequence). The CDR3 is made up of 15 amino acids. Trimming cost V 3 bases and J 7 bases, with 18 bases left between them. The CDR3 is CASSMGPLEGREAFF. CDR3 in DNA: TGTGCCAGTAGTATGGGACCGTTGGAAGGTCGTGAAGCTTTCTTT.

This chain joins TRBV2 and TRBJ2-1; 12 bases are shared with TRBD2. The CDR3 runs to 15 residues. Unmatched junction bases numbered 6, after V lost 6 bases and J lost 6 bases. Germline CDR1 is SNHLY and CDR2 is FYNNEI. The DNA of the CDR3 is TGTGCCAGCAGCAACCTAGCGGGGGGGCTCAATGAGCAGTTCTTC. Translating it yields CASSNLAGGLNEQFF.

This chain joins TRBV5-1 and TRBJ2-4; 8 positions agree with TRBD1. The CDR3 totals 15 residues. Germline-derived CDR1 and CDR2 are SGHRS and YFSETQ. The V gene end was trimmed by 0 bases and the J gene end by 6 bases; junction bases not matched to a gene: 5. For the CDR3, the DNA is TGCGCCAGCAGCTTGGGGCAGGGGGCTGGAAACATTCAGTACTTC. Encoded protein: CASSLGQGAGNIQYF.

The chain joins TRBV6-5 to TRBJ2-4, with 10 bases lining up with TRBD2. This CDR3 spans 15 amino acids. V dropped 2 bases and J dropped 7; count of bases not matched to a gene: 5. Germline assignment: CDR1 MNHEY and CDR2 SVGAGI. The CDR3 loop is CASSYATSGVNIQYF. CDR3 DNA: TGTGCCAGCAGTTACGCTACTAGCGGGGTTAACATTCAGTACTTC.

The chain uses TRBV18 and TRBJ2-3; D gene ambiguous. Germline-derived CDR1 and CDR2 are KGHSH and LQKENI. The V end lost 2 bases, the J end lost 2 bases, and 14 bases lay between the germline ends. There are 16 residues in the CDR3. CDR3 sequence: CASSPFGSTPTDTQYF. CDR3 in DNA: TGTGCCAGCTCACCATTCGGCAGTACCCCCACAGATACGCAGTATTTT.

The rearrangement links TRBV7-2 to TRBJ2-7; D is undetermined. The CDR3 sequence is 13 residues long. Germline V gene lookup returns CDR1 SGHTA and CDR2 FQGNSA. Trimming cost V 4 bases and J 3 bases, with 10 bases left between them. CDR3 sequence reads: CASSSPLDYEQYF. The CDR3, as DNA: TGTGCCAGCAGCTCCCCACTCGACTACGAGCAGTACTTC.

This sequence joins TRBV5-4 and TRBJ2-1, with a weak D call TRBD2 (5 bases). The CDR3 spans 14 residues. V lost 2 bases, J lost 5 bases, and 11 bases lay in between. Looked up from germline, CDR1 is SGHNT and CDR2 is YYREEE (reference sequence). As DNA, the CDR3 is TGTGCCAGCAGCTTAACAGTTAGCGACAATGAGCAGTTCTTC. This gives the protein CASSLTVSDNEQFF.

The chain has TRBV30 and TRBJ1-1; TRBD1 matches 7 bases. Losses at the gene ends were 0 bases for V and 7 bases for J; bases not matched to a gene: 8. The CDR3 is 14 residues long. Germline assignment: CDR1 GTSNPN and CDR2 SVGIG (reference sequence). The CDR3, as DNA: TGTGCCTGGAGTGTACAAGGGACAGACAGTGAAGCTTTCTTT. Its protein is CAWSVQGTDSEAFF.

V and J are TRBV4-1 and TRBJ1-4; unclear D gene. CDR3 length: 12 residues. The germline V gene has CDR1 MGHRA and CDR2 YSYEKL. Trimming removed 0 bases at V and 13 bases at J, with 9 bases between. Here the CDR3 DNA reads TGCGCCAGCAGCCAAGACAGCTTTCGACTGTTTTTT. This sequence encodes CASSQDSFRLFF.

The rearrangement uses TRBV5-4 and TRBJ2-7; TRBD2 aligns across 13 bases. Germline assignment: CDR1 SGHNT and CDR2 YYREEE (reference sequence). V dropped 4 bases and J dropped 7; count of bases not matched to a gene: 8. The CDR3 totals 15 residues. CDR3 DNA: TGTGCCAGCAGCGAGAGAACTAGCGGGGGGGGAGAGCAGTACTTC. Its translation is CASSERTSGGGEQYF.

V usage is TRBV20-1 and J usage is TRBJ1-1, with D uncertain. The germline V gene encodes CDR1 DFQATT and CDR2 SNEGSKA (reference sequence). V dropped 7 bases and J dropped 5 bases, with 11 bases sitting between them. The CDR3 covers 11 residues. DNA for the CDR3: TGCAGTGTTAGGGAGTCGACTGAAGCTTTCTTT. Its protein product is CSVRESTEAFF.

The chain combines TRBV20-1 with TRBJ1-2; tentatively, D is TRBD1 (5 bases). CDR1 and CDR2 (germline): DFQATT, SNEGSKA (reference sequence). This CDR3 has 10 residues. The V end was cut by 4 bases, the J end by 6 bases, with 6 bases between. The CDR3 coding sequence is TGCAGTGCTACGGGGCATGGCTACACCTTC. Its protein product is CSATGHGYTF.

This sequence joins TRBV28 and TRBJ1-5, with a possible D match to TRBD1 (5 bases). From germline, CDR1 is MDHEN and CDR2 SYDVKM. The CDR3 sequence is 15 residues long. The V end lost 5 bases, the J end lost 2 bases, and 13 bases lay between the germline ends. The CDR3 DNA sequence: TGTGCCAGCAGTCAGGGTCAGGCAGGCAATCAGCCCCAGCATTTT. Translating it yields CASSQGQAGNQPQHF.

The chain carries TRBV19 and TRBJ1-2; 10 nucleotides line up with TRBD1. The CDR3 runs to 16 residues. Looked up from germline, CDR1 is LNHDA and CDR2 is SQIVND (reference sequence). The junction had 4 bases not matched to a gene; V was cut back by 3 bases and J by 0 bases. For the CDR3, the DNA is TGTGCCAGTAGTATCCGGGACAGGGGCACTAACTATGGCTACACCTTC. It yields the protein CASSIRDRGTNYGYTF.

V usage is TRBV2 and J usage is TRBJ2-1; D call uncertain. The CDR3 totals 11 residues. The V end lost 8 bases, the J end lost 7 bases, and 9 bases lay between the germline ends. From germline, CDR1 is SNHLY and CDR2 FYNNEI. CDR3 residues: CASGPWNEQFF. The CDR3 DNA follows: TGTGCCAGCGGTCCCTGGAATGAGCAGTTCTTC.

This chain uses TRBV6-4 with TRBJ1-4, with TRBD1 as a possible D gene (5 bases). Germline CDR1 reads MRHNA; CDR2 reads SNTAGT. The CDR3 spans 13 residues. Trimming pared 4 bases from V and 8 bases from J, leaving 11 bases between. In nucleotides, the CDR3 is TGTGCCAGCAGTGTCAGGGAGGGAGAAAAACTGTTTTTT. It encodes CASSVREGEKLFF.

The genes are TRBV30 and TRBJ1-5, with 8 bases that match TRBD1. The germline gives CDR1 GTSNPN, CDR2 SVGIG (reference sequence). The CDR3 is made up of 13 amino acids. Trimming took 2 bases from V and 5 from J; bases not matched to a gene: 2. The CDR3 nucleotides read TGTGCCTGGAGTACGACAGGGGATCAGCCCCAGCATTTT. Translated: CAWSTTGDQPQHF.

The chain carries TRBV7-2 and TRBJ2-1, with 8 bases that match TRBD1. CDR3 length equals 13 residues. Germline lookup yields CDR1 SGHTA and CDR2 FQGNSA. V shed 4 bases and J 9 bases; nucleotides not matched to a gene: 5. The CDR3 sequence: CASSSQGAGEQFF. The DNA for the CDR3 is TGTGCCAGCAGCTCCCAGGGGGCAGGTGAGCAGTTCTTC.

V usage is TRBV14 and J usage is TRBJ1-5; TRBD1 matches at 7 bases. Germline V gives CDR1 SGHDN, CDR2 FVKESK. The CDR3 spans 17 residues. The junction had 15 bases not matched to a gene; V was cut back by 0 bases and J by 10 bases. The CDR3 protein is CASSQDGLRDSRQPQHF. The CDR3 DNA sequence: TGTGCCAGCAGCCAAGATGGGCTCCGGGACAGCAGACAACCCCAGCATTTT.

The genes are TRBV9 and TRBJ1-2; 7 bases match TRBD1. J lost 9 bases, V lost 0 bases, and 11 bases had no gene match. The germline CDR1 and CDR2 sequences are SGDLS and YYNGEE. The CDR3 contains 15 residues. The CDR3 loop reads CASSVGGTASPSYTF. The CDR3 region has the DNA TGTGCCAGCAGCGTAGGAGGGACAGCAAGTCCGAGCTACACCTTC.

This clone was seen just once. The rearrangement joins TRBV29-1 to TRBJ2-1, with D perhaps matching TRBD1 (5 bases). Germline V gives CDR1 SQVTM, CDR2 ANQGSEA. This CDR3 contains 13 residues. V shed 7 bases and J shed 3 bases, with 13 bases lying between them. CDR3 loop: CSGGKDNYNEQFF. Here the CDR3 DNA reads TGCAGCGGGGGAAAGGACAACTACAATGAGCAGTTCTTC.

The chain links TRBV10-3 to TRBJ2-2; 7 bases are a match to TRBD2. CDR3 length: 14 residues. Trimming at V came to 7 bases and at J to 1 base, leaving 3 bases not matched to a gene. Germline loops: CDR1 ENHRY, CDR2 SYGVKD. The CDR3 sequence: CAIMGGWNTGELFF. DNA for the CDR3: TGTGCCATCATGGGGGGGTGGAACACCGGGGAGCTGTTTTTT.

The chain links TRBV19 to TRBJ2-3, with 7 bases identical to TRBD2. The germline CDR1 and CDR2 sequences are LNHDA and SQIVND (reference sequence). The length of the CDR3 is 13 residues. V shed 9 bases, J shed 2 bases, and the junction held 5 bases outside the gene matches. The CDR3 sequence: CASKLAATDTQYF. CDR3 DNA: TGTGCCAGCAAGCTAGCGGCCACAGATACGCAGTATTTT.

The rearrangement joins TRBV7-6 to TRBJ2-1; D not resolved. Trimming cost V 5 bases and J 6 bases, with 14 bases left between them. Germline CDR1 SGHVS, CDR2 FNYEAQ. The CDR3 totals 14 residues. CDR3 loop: CASSPQPLSNEQFF. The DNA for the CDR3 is TGTGCCAGCAGCCCTCAACCCTTGTCCAATGAGCAGTTCTTC. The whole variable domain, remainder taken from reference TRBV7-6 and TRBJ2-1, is GAGVSQSPRYKVTKRGQDVALRCDPISGHVSLYWYRQALGQGPEFLTYFNYEAQQDKSGLPNDRFSAERPEGSISTLTIQRTEQRDSAMYRCASSPQPLSNEQFFGPGTRLTVL.

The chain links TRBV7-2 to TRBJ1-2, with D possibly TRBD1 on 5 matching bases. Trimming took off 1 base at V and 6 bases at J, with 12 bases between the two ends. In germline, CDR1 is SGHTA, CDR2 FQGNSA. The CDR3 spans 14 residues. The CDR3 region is CASSLVEGSHGYTF. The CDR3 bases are TGTGCCAGCAGCTTAGTAGAGGGGAGCCATGGCTACACCTTC.

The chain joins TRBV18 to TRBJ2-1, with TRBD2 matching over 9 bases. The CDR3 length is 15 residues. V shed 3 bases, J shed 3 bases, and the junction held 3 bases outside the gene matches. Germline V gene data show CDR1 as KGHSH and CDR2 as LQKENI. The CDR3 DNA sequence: TGTGCCAGCTCACCCCGACTAGCGGACTACAATGAGCAGTTCTTC. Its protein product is CASSPRLADYNEQFF.